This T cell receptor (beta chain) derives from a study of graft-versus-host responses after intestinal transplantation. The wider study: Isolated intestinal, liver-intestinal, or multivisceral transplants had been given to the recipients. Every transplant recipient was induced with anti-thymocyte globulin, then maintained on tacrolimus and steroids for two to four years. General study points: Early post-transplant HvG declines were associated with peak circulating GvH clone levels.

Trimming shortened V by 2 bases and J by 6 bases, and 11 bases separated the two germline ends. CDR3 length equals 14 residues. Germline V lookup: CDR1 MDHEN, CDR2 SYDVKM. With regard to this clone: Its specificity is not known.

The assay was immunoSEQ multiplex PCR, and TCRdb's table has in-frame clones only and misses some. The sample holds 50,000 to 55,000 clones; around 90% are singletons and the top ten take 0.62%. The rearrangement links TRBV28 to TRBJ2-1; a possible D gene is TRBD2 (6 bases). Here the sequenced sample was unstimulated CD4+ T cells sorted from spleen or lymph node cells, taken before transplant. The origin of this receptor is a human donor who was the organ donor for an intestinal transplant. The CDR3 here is CASSLGGSANEQFF. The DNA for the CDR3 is TGTGCCAGCAGTTTAGGGGGGTCAGCCAATGAGCAGTTCTTC.